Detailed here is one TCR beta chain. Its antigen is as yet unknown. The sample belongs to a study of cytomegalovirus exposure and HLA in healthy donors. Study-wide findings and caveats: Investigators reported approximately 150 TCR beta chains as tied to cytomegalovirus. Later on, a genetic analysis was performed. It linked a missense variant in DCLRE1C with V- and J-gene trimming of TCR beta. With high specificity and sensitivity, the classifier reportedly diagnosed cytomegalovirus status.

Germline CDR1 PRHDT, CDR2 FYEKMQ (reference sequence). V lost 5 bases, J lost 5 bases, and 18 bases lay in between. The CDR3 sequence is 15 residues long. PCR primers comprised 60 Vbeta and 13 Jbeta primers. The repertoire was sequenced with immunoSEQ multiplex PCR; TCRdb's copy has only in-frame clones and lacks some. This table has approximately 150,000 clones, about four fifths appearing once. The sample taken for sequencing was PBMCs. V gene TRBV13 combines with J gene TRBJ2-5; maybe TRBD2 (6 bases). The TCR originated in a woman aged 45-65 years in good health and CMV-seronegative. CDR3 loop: CASSPSEGGVETQYF. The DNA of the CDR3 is TGTGCCAGCAGCCCTTCTGAGGGCGGGGTGGAGACCCAGTACTTC.